These T cell receptor beta chains were read from a single sample in a study of T cell repertoires in aging, cancer and after chemotherapy. TCRdb independently ran MiXCR on the multiplex PCR reads; one entry per CDR3 protein. The data hold thousands of distinct CDR3 sequences, with about 40% observed a single time. Sequenced material: blood. The receptors shown here come from a human donor with a solid tumor. CDR3s include the opening cysteine and the closing phenylalanine or tryptophan. A D gene is named only where the DNA matches it firmly. Clone size is stated in some rows and not others, as once, few, many or a class when expanded.

clone size: medium-sized; D gene: NA; V gene: TRBV29-1; J gene: TRBJ2-7; CDR3 DNA: TGCAGCGTTGTCCATCCAGCCTACGAGCAGTACTTC; CDR3 protein: CSVVHPAYEQYF
clone size: once; D gene: TRBD1; V gene: TRBV19; J gene: TRBJ2-2; CDR3 DNA: TGTGCCAGTAGGAGAGGGGGACAGGGGGCAACCGGGGAGCTGTTTTTT; CDR3 protein: CASRRGGQGATGELFF
clone size: NA; D gene: NA; V gene: TRBV20-1; J gene: TRBJ2-5; CDR3 DNA: TGCAGTGTCAAAGCGGCAGATCAAGAGACCCAGTACTTC; CDR3 protein: CSVKAADQETQYF
clone size: NA; D gene: TRBD2; V gene: TRBV7-9; J gene: TRBJ2-7; CDR3 DNA: TGTGCCAGCAGCCATACTAGCGGGGGAGCCTACGAGCAGTACTTC; CDR3 protein: CASSHTSGGAYEQYF
clone size: NA; D gene: NA; V gene: TRBV7-2; J gene: TRBJ2-5; CDR3 DNA: TGTGCCAGCAGCTTAGTTTCAGGGCGTGAGACCCAGTACTTC; CDR3 protein: CASSLVSGRETQYF
clone size: NA; D gene: TRBD2; V gene: TRBV27; J gene: TRBJ2-1; CDR3 DNA: TGTGCCAGCAGTTTTCAACTAGCGACCCAGGATGAGCAGTTCTTC; CDR3 protein: CASSFQLATQDEQFF
clone size: few; D gene: TRBD1; V gene: TRBV7-9; J gene: TRBJ2-1; CDR3 DNA: TGTGCCAGCAGCTTAAGGGACAGTCCCAATGAGCAGTTCTTC; CDR3 protein: CASSLRDSPNEQFF
clone size: few; D gene: NA; V gene: TRBV7-9; J gene: TRBJ1-4; CDR3 DNA: TGTGCCAGCAGCTTACACGGGGATAATGAAAAACTGTTTTTT; CDR3 protein: CASSLHGDNEKLFF
clone size: few; D gene: NA; V gene: TRBV11-1; J gene: TRBJ2-7; CDR3 DNA: TGTGCCAGCAGCTCGATGTACGAGCAGTACTTC; CDR3 protein: CASSSMYEQYF
clone size: few; D gene: NA; V gene: TRBV20-1; J gene: TRBJ1-1; CDR3 DNA: TGCAGTGCTAAACCCTTGGGACGCCTTGTAAGCACTGAAGCTTTCTTT; CDR3 protein: CSAKPLGRLVSTEAFF
clone size: few; D gene: NA; V gene: TRBV29-1; J gene: TRBJ2-1; CDR3 DNA: TGCAGCGTTGAAGCAGGTTCCAATGAGCAGTTCTTC; CDR3 protein: CSVEAGSNEQFF
clone size: NA; D gene: TRBD1; V gene: TRBV6-6; J gene: TRBJ2-3; CDR3 DNA: TGTGCCAGCAGAACCCCCGGGACAGGGGTCGGAGATACGCAGTATTTT; CDR3 protein: CASRTPGTGVGDTQYF
clone size: NA; D gene: NA; V gene: TRBV29-1; J gene: TRBJ2-3; CDR3 DNA: TGCAGCGTTGTGGGCTTCTCAGATACGCAGTATTTT; CDR3 protein: CSVVGFSDTQYF
clone size: NA; D gene: NA; V gene: TRBV20-1; J gene: TRBJ2-1; CDR3 DNA: TGCAGTGCTAGTACCCTCATCAGTGAGCAGTTCTTC; CDR3 protein: CSASTLISEQFF
clone size: once; D gene: NA; V gene: TRBV18; J gene: TRBJ2-2; CDR3 DNA: TGTGCCAGCTCCCTACAAAGACAGGCGAACACCGGGGAGCTGTTTTTT; CDR3 protein: CASSLQRQANTGELFF
clone size: few; D gene: NA; V gene: TRBV7-2; J gene: TRBJ1-1; CDR3 DNA: TGTGCCAGCGCGAGCGCGGTGAACACTGAAGCTTTCTTT; CDR3 protein: CASASAVNTEAFF
clone size: large; D gene: NA; V gene: TRBV12-3/TRBV12-4; J gene: TRBJ1-2; CDR3 DNA: TGTGCCAGCAGTTCGACAGGCGGCTACACCTTC; CDR3 protein: CASSSTGGYTF
clone size: few; D gene: NA; V gene: TRBV19; J gene: TRBJ2-6; CDR3 DNA: TGTGCCAGTAGTATAGATCTAGTAGGCGCCGTCCTGACTTTC; CDR3 protein: CASSIDLVGAVLTF
clone size: NA; D gene: TRBD1; V gene: TRBV12-3/TRBV12-4; J gene: TRBJ1-2; CDR3 DNA: TGTGCCAGCAGACTTCACGGACAGGCTGGAGGTTATGGCTACACCTTC; CDR3 protein: CASRLHGQAGGYGYTF
clone size: NA; D gene: TRBD2; V gene: TRBV15; J gene: TRBJ2-7; CDR3 DNA: TGTGCCACCAGCAGAGATTGGGGAGGGTCGAGTGAGCAGTACTTC; CDR3 protein: CATSRDWGGSSEQYF
clone size: NA; D gene: TRBD1; V gene: TRBV7-9; J gene: TRBJ1-4; CDR3 DNA: TGTGCCAGCAGTGTGACAGGGTTTCGTAATGAAAAACTGTTTTTT; CDR3 protein: CASSVTGFRNEKLFF
clone size: NA; D gene: NA; V gene: TRBV12-3/TRBV12-4; J gene: TRBJ2-3; CDR3 DNA: TGTGCCAGCAGTAAAACAGGACTTACTAGCACAGATACGCAGTATTTT; CDR3 protein: CASSKTGLTSTDTQYF
clone size: NA; D gene: TRBD1; V gene: TRBV28; J gene: TRBJ2-2; CDR3 DNA: TGTGCCAGCAGGCGACGACAGGGACAGGCGAACACCGGGGAGCTGTTTTTT; CDR3 protein: CASRRRQGQANTGELFF
clone size: NA; D gene: TRBD2; V gene: TRBV12-3/TRBV12-4; J gene: TRBJ2-2; CDR3 DNA: TGTGCCAGCAGGACTAGCGCGAACACCGGGGAGCTGTTTTTT; CDR3 protein: CASRTSANTGELFF
clone size: NA; D gene: NA; V gene: TRBV6-1; J gene: TRBJ1-5; CDR3 DNA: TGTGCCAGCAGAGGCAGGGGTATCCAGCCCCAGCATTTT; CDR3 protein: CASRGRGIQPQHF
clone size: few; D gene: NA; V gene: TRBV28; J gene: TRBJ1-5; CDR3 DNA: TGTGCCAGCAGACTCGCAGGGGTCCAGCCCCAGCATTTT; CDR3 protein: CASRLAGVQPQHF
clone size: medium-sized; D gene: NA; V gene: TRBV6-5; J gene: TRBJ1-2; CDR3 DNA: TGTGCCAGCAGTCCTGGACGGGGCCTTTATGGCTACACCTTC; CDR3 protein: CASSPGRGLYGYTF
clone size: NA; D gene: NA; V gene: TRBV5-1; J gene: TRBJ2-7; CDR3 DNA: TGCGCCAGCAGCTTGGGTGGGACGCCGTTTGAGCAGTACTTC; CDR3 protein: CASSLGGTPFEQYF
clone size: NA; D gene: NA; V gene: TRBV6-6; J gene: TRBJ1-1; CDR3 DNA: TGTGCCAGCAGTTACCCTACAGGGTGGGAGGGCACTGAAGCTTTCTTT; CDR3 protein: CASSYPTGWEGTEAFF
clone size: NA; D gene: NA; V gene: TRBV20-1; J gene: TRBJ1-1; CDR3 DNA: TGCAGTGCTAGAGACCCGCTCAGGGAGATGAACACTCAAGCTTTCTTT; CDR3 protein: CSARDPLREMNTQAFF
clone size: NA; D gene: TRBD1; V gene: TRBV27; J gene: TRBJ1-5; CDR3 DNA: TGTGCCAGCAGTTTTGCAGGGGGCATAAATCAGCCCCAGCATTTT; CDR3 protein: CASSFAGGINQPQHF
clone size: few; D gene: TRBD1; V gene: TRBV27; J gene: TRBJ2-2; CDR3 DNA: TGTGCCAGCAGTGATCGACAGGGCCTAGGCGGGGAGCTGTTTTTT; CDR3 protein: CASSDRQGLGGELFF
clone size: few; D gene: NA; V gene: TRBV7-9; J gene: TRBJ1-5; CDR3 DNA: TGTGCCAGCAGCAGAGGGGATCAGCCCCAGCATTTT; CDR3 protein: CASSRGDQPQHF
clone size: few; D gene: NA; V gene: TRBV20-1; J gene: TRBJ2-1; CDR3 DNA: TGCAGTGCTAATGGCAGGGTGACCTACAATGAGCAGTTCTTC; CDR3 protein: CSANGRVTYNEQFF
clone size: NA; D gene: NA; V gene: TRBV7-6; J gene: TRBJ2-3; CDR3 DNA: TGTGCCAGCAGTCACCGGACACCCTTCACAGATACGCAGTATTTT; CDR3 protein: CASSHRTPFTDTQYF
clone size: NA; D gene: NA; V gene: TRBV10-3; J gene: TRBJ2-5; CDR3 DNA: TGTGCCATCAGTCCCCAGGGTGAGACCCAGTACTTC; CDR3 protein: CAISPQGETQYF
clone size: few; D gene: NA; V gene: TRBV7-2; J gene: TRBJ2-5; CDR3 DNA: TGTGCCAGCAGCCCCGTCGGGGGAGGAGAGACCCAGTACTTC; CDR3 protein: CASSPVGGGETQYF
clone size: few; D gene: NA; V gene: TRBV19; J gene: TRBJ2-3; CDR3 DNA: TGTGCCAGTAGTAACCCGAACTCCGCCACGGCGCAGTATTTT; CDR3 protein: CASSNPNSATAQYF
clone size: NA; D gene: NA; V gene: TRBV19; J gene: TRBJ2-2; CDR3 DNA: TGTGCCAGTAGTATACTTGGAATTGGGACTCGGGACAGGAACACCGGGGAGCTGTTTTTT; CDR3 protein: CASSILGIGTRDRNTGELFF
clone size: NA; D gene: TRBD2; V gene: TRBV7-3; J gene: TRBJ2-3; CDR3 DNA: TGTGCCAGCAGCCGACTAGCGGGAGGGCGAAGCACAGATACGCAGTATTTT; CDR3 protein: CASSRLAGGRSTDTQYF
clone size: once; D gene: NA; V gene: TRBV15; J gene: TRBJ2-2; CDR3 DNA: TGTGCCACCAGCAACCGGGACTCCGAACACCGGGGAGCTGTTTTT; CDR3 protein: CATSNRDSEHRGAVF
clone size: NA; D gene: NA; V gene: TRBV24-1; J gene: TRBJ2-3; CDR3 DNA: TGTGCCACCAGTGATCCCGGGTTTCAAGATACGCAGTATTTT; CDR3 protein: CATSDPGFQDTQYF
clone size: NA; D gene: NA; V gene: TRBV19; J gene: TRBJ2-3; CDR3 DNA: TGTGCCAGTAGTTCAGGGGTAGGAGATACGCAGTATTTT; CDR3 protein: CASSSGVGDTQYF
clone size: NA; D gene: TRBD2; V gene: TRBV7-2; J gene: TRBJ2-1; CDR3 DNA: TGTGCCAGCAGCTTATTTCGACTAGCGACTGGGGATGAGCAGTTCTTC; CDR3 protein: CASSLFRLATGDEQFF
clone size: NA; D gene: TRBD2; V gene: TRBV7-2; J gene: TRBJ2-1; CDR3 DNA: TGTGCCAGCAGCGCGCGGGGGGCTTACTACAATGAGCAGTTCTTC; CDR3 protein: CASSARGAYYNEQFF
clone size: NA; D gene: TRBD1; V gene: TRBV19; J gene: TRBJ2-1; CDR3 DNA: TGTGCCAGTAGGAGGACAGGCCTATCACTTGACAATGAGCAGTTCTTC; CDR3 protein: CASRRTGLSLDNEQFF
clone size: few; D gene: NA; V gene: TRBV7-9; J gene: TRBJ2-6; CDR3 DNA: TGTGCCAGCAGCTTCACTGGGGCCAACGTCCTGACTTTC; CDR3 protein: CASSFTGANVLTF
clone size: few; D gene: TRBD2; V gene: TRBV6-5; J gene: TRBJ2-7; CDR3 DNA: TGTGCCAGCAGTTACACTGCGGGAGGGCCCTACGAGCAGTACTTC; CDR3 protein: CASSYTAGGPYEQYF